This is a list of T cell receptor beta chains from one sample in a study of cytomegalovirus exposure and HLA in healthy donors. Assay: immunoSEQ multiplex PCR; the TCRdb copy retains only in-frame clones and omits some. The sample contains 60,000 to 75,000 clones, 95% to 96% of which appear only once. Material: PBMCs. The receptors were gathered from a young man in good health and CMV-seronegative. The CDR3 runs from the conserved cysteine through the conserved F or W. D genes are given only for firm matches. The size of a clone is reported for some rows only, either as once, few or many, or as a class for expanded clones.

CDR3 protein: CASSELTSGRDNEQFF
CDR3 DNA: TGTGCCAGCAGCGAACTCACTAGCGGTAGAGACAATGAGCAGTTCTTC
V gene: TRBV6-1
D gene: TRBD2
clone size: -
J gene: TRBJ2-1

CDR3 protein: CASREKGAKNQPQHF
CDR3 DNA: TGTGCCAGTAGAGAGAAGGGGGCGAAGAATCAGCCCCAGCATTTT
V gene: TRBV19
D gene: TRBD1
clone size: -
J gene: TRBJ1-5

CDR3 protein: CASSFPSERITYEQYF
CDR3 DNA: TGTGCCAGCAGCTTCCCGTCGGAGCGTATAACCTACGAGCAGTACTTC
V gene: TRBV7-2
D gene: -
clone size: -
J gene: TRBJ2-7

CDR3 protein: CASSYGGTSTDTQYF
CDR3 DNA: TGTGCCAGCAGTTATGGAGGGACTAGCACAGATACGCAGTATTTT
V gene: TRBV2
D gene: -
clone size: once
J gene: TRBJ2-3

CDR3 protein: CASSSRTGGSSYEQYF
CDR3 DNA: TGTGCCAGCAGTTCCCGGACAGGGGGAAGCTCCTACGAGCAGTACTTC
V gene: TRBV7-2
D gene: TRBD1
clone size: -
J gene: TRBJ2-7

CDR3 protein: CASSLVLGEGQPQHF
CDR3 DNA: TGTGCCAGCAGTTTAGTCCTAGGGGAAGGCCAGCCCCAGCATTTT
V gene: TRBV28
D gene: -
clone size: -
J gene: TRBJ1-5

CDR3 protein: CASGLICLGPYEQYF
CDR3 DNA: TGTGCTAGTGGTTTGATTTGTTTGGGCCCCTACGAGCAGTACTTC
V gene: TRBV12-5
D gene: -
clone size: -
J gene: TRBJ2-7

CDR3 protein: CASSVTGGPRDTQYF
CDR3 DNA: TGTGCCAGCAGCGTAACGGGAGGGCCAAGAGATACGCAGTATTTT
V gene: TRBV9
D gene: TRBD2
clone size: -
J gene: TRBJ2-3

CDR3 protein: CATSRGEGSDTQYF
CDR3 DNA: TGTGCCACCAGCAGAGGAGAGGGATCAGATACGCAGTATTTT
V gene: TRBV15
D gene: -
clone size: -
J gene: TRBJ2-3

CDR3 protein: CASTSGMLDTQYF
CDR3 DNA: TGCGCCAGCACCTCGGGGATGTTGGATACGCAGTATTTT
V gene: TRBV4-1
D gene: -
clone size: -
J gene: TRBJ2-3

CDR3 protein: CASSWTSGSEQYF
CDR3 DNA: TGCGCCAGCAGCTGGACTAGCGGTTCCGAGCAGTACTTC
V gene: TRBV10-1
D gene: TRBD2
clone size: -
J gene: TRBJ2-7

CDR3 protein: CASREGLAGGEQFF
CDR3 DNA: TGTGCTAGCCGGGAGGGCCTGGCGGGCGGGGAGCAGTTCTTC
V gene: TRBV12-5
D gene: TRBD2
clone size: -
J gene: TRBJ2-1

CDR3 protein: CASGTSVSSYEQYF
CDR3 DNA: TGCGCCAGTGGGACTAGCGTAAGCTCCTACGAGCAGTACTTC
V gene: TRBV10-2
D gene: TRBD2
clone size: -
J gene: TRBJ2-7

CDR3 protein: CASSQDERQNTGELFF
CDR3 DNA: TGCGCCAGCAGCCAAGACGAAAGACAGAACACCGGGGAGCTGTTTTTT
V gene: TRBV4-3
D gene: -
clone size: -
J gene: TRBJ2-2

CDR3 protein: CASRGRGTRTEQFF
CDR3 DNA: TGTGCCAGCAGAGGAAGGGGCACCCGTACAGAGCAGTTCTTC
V gene: TRBV2
D gene: -
clone size: -
J gene: TRBJ2-1

CDR3 protein: CSVRSNYEQYF
CDR3 DNA: TGCAGCGTTCGGTCGAACTACGAGCAGTACTTC
V gene: TRBV29-1
D gene: -
clone size: -
J gene: TRBJ2-7

CDR3 protein: CASIPGTGSLNEQFF
CDR3 DNA: TGTGCCAGCATCCCAGGAACAGGGAGCCTCAATGAGCAGTTCTTC
V gene: TRBV28
D gene: -
clone size: -
J gene: TRBJ2-1

CDR3 protein: CASSSRLAGSYNEQFF
CDR3 DNA: TGTGCCAGCAGCTCGCGACTAGCGGGCTCCTACAATGAGCAGTTCTTC
V gene: TRBV9
D gene: TRBD2
clone size: -
J gene: TRBJ2-1

CDR3 protein: CASNQGGSYEQYF
CDR3 DNA: TGCGCCAGCAATCAGGGTGGGTCCTACGAGCAGTACTTC
V gene: TRBV5-1
D gene: -
clone size: -
J gene: TRBJ2-7

CDR3 protein: CASSVVATSTDTQYF
CDR3 DNA: TGTGCCAGTAGTGTCGTTGCAACTAGCACAGATACGCAGTATTTT
V gene: TRBV19
D gene: -
clone size: -
J gene: TRBJ2-3

CDR3 protein: CASSENGLQVYNEQFF
CDR3 DNA: TGTGCCAGCAGCGAAAACGGACTGCAGGTCTACAATGAGCAGTTCTTC
V gene: TRBV7-9
D gene: -
clone size: -
J gene: TRBJ2-1

CDR3 protein: CASSSSPTGKLNYGYTF
CDR3 DNA: TGTGCCAGCAGTTCCTCCCCGACAGGAAAGCTTAACTATGGCTACACCTTC
V gene: TRBV28
D gene: -
clone size: -
J gene: TRBJ1-2

CDR3 protein: CASSWDITGEQFF
CDR3 DNA: TGTGCCAGCAGCTGGGACATAACCGGTGAGCAGTTCTTC
V gene: TRBV7-9
D gene: -
clone size: -
J gene: TRBJ2-1

CDR3 protein: CASSEGTGIMHF
CDR3 DNA: TGTGCCAGCAGTGAGGGAACAGGGATTATGCATTTT
V gene: TRBV25-1
D gene: -
clone size: -
J gene: TRBJ1-5

CDR3 protein: CASSLFGADMFFF
CDR3 DNA: TGTGCCAGCAGCTTATTTGGGGCGGACATGTTTTTTTTT
V gene: TRBV5-6
D gene: -
clone size: few
J gene: TRBJ1-4

CDR3 protein: CSVEARGDDGYTF
CDR3 DNA: TGCAGCGTTGAGGCCAGGGGTGACGATGGCTACACCTTC
V gene: TRBV29-1
D gene: -
clone size: -
J gene: TRBJ1-2

CDR3 protein: CASSPPGWNTGELFF
CDR3 DNA: TGTGCCAGCTCACCCCCGGGGTGGAACACCGGGGAGCTGTTTTTT
V gene: TRBV18
D gene: -
clone size: -
J gene: TRBJ2-2

CDR3 protein: CASRAGGRAYSYEQYF
CDR3 DNA: TGTGCCAGCAGAGCAGGCGGGAGGGCCTACTCCTACGAGCAGTACTTC
V gene: TRBV27
D gene: TRBD2
clone size: -
J gene: TRBJ2-7

CDR3 protein: CASSLSIGAGHQPQHF
CDR3 DNA: TGTGCCAGCAGTTTATCGATAGGGGCTGGCCATCAGCCCCAGCATTTT
V gene: TRBV27
D gene: -
clone size: -
J gene: TRBJ1-5

CDR3 protein: CASSWGGRTEAFF
CDR3 DNA: TGTGCCAGCAGCTGGGGGGGGCGCACTGAAGCTTTCTTT
V gene: TRBV6-1
D gene: -
clone size: -
J gene: TRBJ1-1

CDR3 protein: CSVTMNTEAFF
CDR3 DNA: TGCAGCGTTACTATGAACACTGAAGCTTTCTTT
V gene: TRBV29-1
D gene: -
clone size: -
J gene: TRBJ1-1

CDR3 protein: CASSSSLGGFTYEQYF
CDR3 DNA: TGCGCCAGCAGCTCGTCCCTGGGGGGGTTCACCTACGAGCAGTACTTC
V gene: TRBV5-1
D gene: TRBD2
clone size: -
J gene: TRBJ2-7

CDR3 protein: CASSYSGTGGGYGYTF
CDR3 DNA: TGTGCCAGCAGCTATTCCGGGACAGGGGGAGGCTATGGCTACACCTTC
V gene: TRBV7-9
D gene: TRBD1
clone size: once
J gene: TRBJ1-2

CDR3 protein: CASSLAGTREETQYF
CDR3 DNA: TGTGCTAGCAGCTTAGCCGGGACTAGAGAGGAGACCCAGTACTTC
V gene: TRBV7-7
D gene: TRBD2
clone size: -
J gene: TRBJ2-5

CDR3 protein: CACQTGPSETQYF
CDR3 DNA: TGTGCCTGCCAGACAGGGCCATCGGAGACCCAGTACTTC
V gene: TRBV7-2
D gene: TRBD1
clone size: -
J gene: TRBJ2-5

CDR3 protein: CASSHIPGGRGYEQYF
CDR3 DNA: TGCGCCAGCAGCCATATACCGGGAGGGCGGGGCTACGAGCAGTACTTC
V gene: TRBV4-1
D gene: TRBD2
clone size: -
J gene: TRBJ2-7

CDR3 protein: CASRPSTGQGEKLFF
CDR3 DNA: TGCGCCAGCAGACCCTCGACAGGGCAGGGGGAAAAACTGTTTTTT
V gene: TRBV5-1
D gene: TRBD1
clone size: -
J gene: TRBJ1-4

CDR3 protein: CASSTGTGVETQYF
CDR3 DNA: TGCGCCAGCAGCACCGGGACAGGGGTTGAGACCCAGTACTTC
V gene: TRBV5-1
D gene: TRBD1
clone size: -
J gene: TRBJ2-5

CDR3 protein: CASSLGGSGGHEQYF
CDR3 DNA: TGTGCCAGCAGCTTAGGAGGTTCAGGGGGCCACGAGCAGTACTTC
V gene: TRBV7-2
D gene: TRBD1
clone size: -
J gene: TRBJ2-7

CDR3 protein: CASSFTGIASGNTIYF
CDR3 DNA: TGCGCCAGCAGCTTTACAGGGATAGCCTCTGGAAACACCATATATTTT
V gene: TRBV5-1
D gene: -
clone size: -
J gene: TRBJ1-3

CDR3 protein: CASSIRAGDNNEQFF
CDR3 DNA: TGTGCCAGCAGCATAAGAGCGGGAGATAACAATGAGCAGTTCTTC
V gene: TRBV6-4
D gene: TRBD2
clone size: few
J gene: TRBJ2-1

CDR3 protein: CASSFAQVTEAFF
CDR3 DNA: TGTGCCAGCAGCTTCGCGCAGGTCACTGAAGCTTTCTTT
V gene: TRBV13
D gene: -
clone size: -
J gene: TRBJ1-1

CDR3 protein: CASSLDRGREQYF
CDR3 DNA: TGTGCCAGCAGCTTGGACAGGGGGAGAGAGCAGTACTTC
V gene: TRBV7-8
D gene: TRBD1
clone size: -
J gene: TRBJ2-7

CDR3 protein: CASSRSGARADTQYF
CDR3 DNA: TGTGCCAGCAGCCGCAGCGGGGCTAGGGCAGATACGCAGTATTTT
V gene: TRBV6-5
D gene: TRBD2
clone size: -
J gene: TRBJ2-3

CDR3 protein: CASSGSGFYNEQFF
CDR3 DNA: TGTGCCAGTAGCGGCAGCGGGTTTTACAATGAGCAGTTCTTC
V gene: TRBV19
D gene: -
clone size: -
J gene: TRBJ2-1

CDR3 protein: CASSQAGGSYNEQFF
CDR3 DNA: TGTGCCAGCTCACAAGCGGGAGGATCATACAATGAGCAGTTCTTC
V gene: TRBV18
D gene: TRBD2
clone size: -
J gene: TRBJ2-1

CDR3 protein: CASSPHSVYTGFGELFF
CDR3 DNA: TGTGCCAGCAGCCCACATTCCGTTTATACAGGGTTCGGGGAGCTGTTTTTT
V gene: TRBV7-9
D gene: -
clone size: once
J gene: TRBJ2-2

CDR3 protein: CASSQDRDPYF
CDR3 DNA: TGTGCCAGCAGCCAAGACCGGGATCCGTACTTC
V gene: TRBV14
D gene: -
clone size: -
J gene: TRBJ2-5

CDR3 protein: CASSRDRSNYGYTF
CDR3 DNA: TGTGCCAGCTCACGGGACAGGTCTAACTATGGCTACACCTTC
V gene: TRBV18
D gene: TRBD1
clone size: -
J gene: TRBJ1-2

CDR3 protein: CASSLALAGNTEAFF
CDR3 DNA: TGCGCCAGCAGCTTGGCCCTGGCAGGGAACACTGAAGCTTTCTTT
V gene: TRBV5-1
D gene: -
clone size: -
J gene: TRBJ1-1

CDR3 protein: CASSLALDF
CDR3 DNA: TGTGCCAGCAGCTTAGCGCTAGATTTC
V gene: TRBV7-2
D gene: -
clone size: once
J gene: TRBJ2-7

CDR3 protein: CASSESDRGDEQFF
CDR3 DNA: TGCGCCAGCAGTGAGTCGGACAGGGGCGATGAGCAGTTCTTC
V gene: TRBV10-2
D gene: TRBD1
clone size: once
J gene: TRBJ2-1

CDR3 protein: CSAGWGPHEQYF
CDR3 DNA: TGCAGCGCAGGCTGGGGCCCCCACGAGCAGTACTTC
V gene: TRBV29-1
D gene: -
clone size: -
J gene: TRBJ2-7

CDR3 protein: CASSRGGGGTEAFF
CDR3 DNA: TGCGCCAGCAGCCGCGGGGGGGGTGGCACTGAAGCTTTCTTT
V gene: TRBV5-1
D gene: -
clone size: -
J gene: TRBJ1-1

CDR3 protein: CASSHRDSDATTFF
CDR3 DNA: TGTGCCAGCAGCCACCGGGACAGTGACGCGACGACTTTCTTT
V gene: TRBV7-9
D gene: TRBD1
clone size: -
J gene: TRBJ1-1

CDR3 protein: CASSSGLAGSETQYF
CDR3 DNA: TGTGCCAGCAGTTCGGGACTAGCGGGATCAGAGACCCAGTACTTC
V gene: TRBV27
D gene: TRBD2
clone size: -
J gene: TRBJ2-5

CDR3 protein: CASHGTVNTEAFF
CDR3 DNA: TGTGCCAGCCACGGGACAGTCAACACTGAAGCTTTCTTT
V gene: TRBV2
D gene: TRBD1
clone size: -
J gene: TRBJ1-1

CDR3 protein: CASSLTGQSSGNTIYF
CDR3 DNA: TGTGCCAGCAGTTTGACAGGGCAAAGCTCTGGAAACACCATATATTTT
V gene: TRBV28
D gene: TRBD1
clone size: -
J gene: TRBJ1-3

CDR3 protein: CASSLTFGTGSSGREAFF
CDR3 DNA: TGTGCCAGCAGTTTGACTTTTGGGACAGGAAGCTCCGGACGTGAAGCTTTCTTT
V gene: TRBV28
D gene: TRBD1
clone size: -
J gene: TRBJ1-1